Sequencing of this T cell receptor beta chain was carried out in a study of siplizumab effects on memory and regulatory T cells. Notes on the study in general: Relative to controls at approximately 25%, mappable alloreactive CD4+ clones exhibited a mean Treg-derived proportion of around 65% with siplizumab. Naive T cells, seemingly more diverse than memory cells, seemed major alloresponse contributors. In roughly 75-96% of proliferating CD4+ or CD8+ clones, a naive or memory phenotype could not be assigned.

This CDR3 is 14 amino acids long. Germline V gives CDR1 GTSNPN, CDR2 SVGIG (reference sequence). V dropped 1 base and J dropped 2 bases, with 12 bases sitting between them. A note on this clone: Its antigen is currently unknown.

Only in-frame clones appear in the TCRdb table, and some are missing; sequencing was by immunoSEQ multiplex PCR. The sample records 110,000 or so clones, approximately 94% being singletons. The clonotype originates from a human donor in good health. The sequencing sample was made of CD4+ T cells sorted from blood. The J gene is TRBJ2-7, the V gene TRBV30; D gene uncertain. This chain's CDR3 is CAWSDRPNTYEQYF. The CDR3 DNA is TGTGCCTGGAGTGACAGACCGAACACCTACGAGCAGTACTTC.